Below, 28 T cell receptor beta chains from the same sample are listed, as sequenced in a study of sequential checkpoint blockade in melanoma. Treatment: randomized to nivolumab then ipilimumab (arm A) or the reverse (arm B). Here immunoSEQ multiplex PCR was the method, and the copy in TCRdb shows in-frame clones only, minus some. Here the sample spans more than 10,000 clones, roughly 27% being singletons. Sequenced material: tumor tissue (inferred from file names), taken from a patient given nivolumab and ipilimumab in sequence. These receptors were obtained from a human donor with melanoma.

The V call is TRBV28, the J call TRBJ2-7; weak D call: TRBD1 (6 bases). This CDR3 has 14 amino acids. The V gene's germline CDR1 is MDHEN and CDR2 SYDVKM. V was shortened by 11 bases and J by 1 base, with 18 bases between the two germline ends. CDR3 nucleotide sequence: TGTGCCGCATCAACGGGGACAAGGTCCTACGAGCAGTACTTC. Translated, it gives CAASTGTRSYEQYF.

This clone was observed at least ten times. The chain joins TRBV11-3 to TRBJ2-1, with D possibly matching TRBD2 (5 bases). Looked up from germline, CDR1 is SGHNT and CDR2 is YENEEA. The CDR3 consists of 17 residues. V lost 5 bases and J 4 bases, leaving 21 bases between the germline ends. The CDR3 DNA reads TGTGCCAGCAGCCCGGGTACGGGGAGCCATTTATACAATGAGCAGTTCTTC. Protein sequence: CASSPGTGSHLYNEQFF.

This clone occurred a few times. CDR3 loop: CASRPQGPTDTQYF. As DNA, the CDR3 is TGTGCCAGCAGACCCCAGGGCCCGACAGATACGCAGTATTTT. The chain combines TRBV6-8 with TRBJ2-3, with D possibly TRBD1 on 5 matching bases. This CDR3 is built from 14 residues. V was trimmed by 6 bases and J by 3 bases, leaving 13 bases between them. Germline CDR1 reads MNHGY; CDR2 reads SAAAGT.

The V and J genes are TRBV18 and TRBJ1-1; unclear D gene. Germline CDR1 reads KGHSH; CDR2 reads LQKENI. The CDR3 has 13 amino acids. Trimming pared 0 bases from V and 1 base from J, leaving 3 bases between. DNA of the CDR3: TGTGCCAGCTCACCACCCGGGAACACTGAAGCTTTCTTT. As protein: CASSPPGNTEAFF.

The J gene is TRBJ2-7, the V gene TRBV18; 10 bases map to TRBD2. Germline assignment: CDR1 KGHSH and CDR2 LQKENI. This CDR3 has 15 amino acids. V gave up 0 bases and J gave up 2 bases; unmatched junction bases: 1. In DNA form, the CDR3 reads TGTGCCAGCTCACCACCACTAGCGGGGACCTACGAGCAGTACTTC. Translating gives CASSPPLAGTYEQYF.

V usage is TRBV12-5 and J usage is TRBJ2-3; D may match TRBD1 or TRBD2 (5 bases each). The CDR3 consists of 16 residues. Germline assignment: CDR1 LGHNT and CDR2 FRNRAP. The CDR3 region has the DNA TGTGCCACCGAGGGGTGGGTAACTACTAGCACAGATACGCAGTATTTT. This sequence encodes CATEGWVTTSTDTQYF.

This clone was observed a few times. The V gene is TRBV19, the J gene TRBJ2-3, with 7 bases lining up with TRBD2. This CDR3 contains 14 residues. J was trimmed by 2 bases and V by 8 bases; bases with no gene match: 7. Germline V gene lookup returns CDR1 LNHDA and CDR2 SQIVND (reference sequence). In nucleotides, the CDR3 is TGTGCCAGTCGAGAGCGGGACTACACAGATACGCAGTATTTT. Its protein product is CASRERDYTDTQYF. The full variable domain, its missing parts supplied by reference TRBV19 and TRBJ2-3, is DGGITQSPKYLFRKEGQNVTLSCEQNLNHDAMYWYRQDPGQGLRLIYYSQIVNDFQKGDIAEGYSVSREKKESFPLTVTSAQKNPTAFYLCASRERDYTDTQYFGPGTRLTVL.

This chain joins TRBV11-3 and TRBJ2-2; D unresolved. The V end lost 5 bases, the J end lost 4 bases, and 11 bases lay between the germline ends. Germline V gene data show CDR1 as SGHNT and CDR2 as YENEEA. The CDR3 contains 14 residues. As DNA, the CDR3 is TGTGCCAGCAGCCCCTCGCAGGTCACCGGGGAGCTGTTTTTT. Translated, it gives CASSPSQVTGELFF.

This clone turned up a few times. The genes are TRBV6-8 and TRBJ2-7; D is possibly TRBD1 (5 bases). There are 13 residues in the CDR3. The V end was cut by 7 bases, the J end by 4 bases, with 14 bases between. Germline assignment: CDR1 MNHGY and CDR2 SAAAGT. CDR3 in DNA: TGTGCCAGCACATCCGACAGCTCATACGAGCAGTACTTC. It translates to CASTSDSSYEQYF.

The chain links TRBV5-1 to TRBJ2-7; 9 bases match TRBD1. The CDR3 extends over 14 amino acids. Germline V gene lookup returns CDR1 SGHRS and CDR2 YFSETQ. Unmatched junction bases numbered 7, after V lost 4 bases and J lost 5 bases. CDR3 nucleotide sequence: TGCGCCAGCAGCGGTGGGACAGGGATCGACGAGCAGTACTTC. Protein product: CASSGGTGIDEQYF.

In this sample, this clone turned up a few times. This rearrangement joins TRBV9 to TRBJ2-3; D is perhaps TRBD2 (6 bases). Germline V gene sequence: CDR1 SGDLS, CDR2 YYNGEE. Trimming removed 0 bases at V and 2 bases at J, with 10 bases between. The CDR3 runs to 15 residues. The CDR3 is CASSVGQRATDTQYF. As DNA, the CDR3 is TGTGCCAGCAGCGTAGGACAGCGGGCCACAGATACGCAGTATTTT.

The chain carries TRBV5-1 and TRBJ2-1; 7 bases map to TRBD2. The CDR3 runs to 16 residues. V was clipped by 1 base and J by 4 bases; unmatched bases: 8. Per germline, CDR1 SGHRS and CDR2 YFSETQ. In nucleotides, the CDR3 is TGCGCCAGCAGCTTGCAAGAGGCGGGAGCTTACAATGAGCAGTTCTTC. Translated, it gives CASSLQEAGAYNEQFF.

Comments on this clone: The read is 1 residue too short to cover the CDR3 end, so that end is filled in from the germline J gene. The chain links TRBV10-3 to TRBJ1-5, with D unresolved. V lost 2 bases and J lost 1, with 9 bases in between. Germline V lookup: CDR1 ENHRY, CDR2 SYGVKD. This CDR3 comprises 15 residues. CDR3 loop: CAISEGSGSNQPQHF. CDR3 bases read: TGTGCCATCAGTGAGGGATCGGGAAGCAATCAGCCCCAGCAT.

The chain recombines TRBV5-1 with TRBJ1-2; D is possibly TRBD1 (6 bases). This CDR3 is built from 14 residues. The germline CDR1 and CDR2 sequences are SGHRS and YFSETQ. Trimming removed 0 bases from V and 2 bases from J, with 8 bases in between. CDR3 protein: CASSLADSNYGYTF. Here the CDR3 DNA reads TGCGCCAGCAGCTTGGCGGACAGCAACTATGGCTACACCTTC. The complete variable domain, with remaining parts taken from reference TRBV5-1 and TRBJ1-2, reads KAGVTQTPRYLIKTRGQQVTLSCSPISGHRSVSWYQQTPGQGLQFLFEYFSETQRNKGNFPGRFSGRQFSNSRSEMNVSTLELGDSALYLCASSLADSNYGYTFGSGTRLTVV.

This chain joins TRBV5-1 and TRBJ1-1; D gene unclear. This CDR3 contains 16 residues. CDR1 is SGHRS, CDR2 YFSETQ, per germline. Trimming stripped 4 bases from V and 2 bases from J, with 18 bases between. The CDR3 region is CASSRTQRWPNTEAFF. CDR3 nucleotides: TGCGCCAGCAGCCGTACTCAAAGGTGGCCAAACACTGAAGCTTTCTTT.

The V and J genes are TRBV1 and TRBJ1-2; the table's D call of TRBD1 was not tested on the DNA. TRBV1 is flagged as a pseudogene. The CDR3 loop spans 13 amino acids. As DNA, the CDR3 is TGCGCCAGCAGCGCCCAAGAGGGGGCCGGCTACACCTTC. It is translated as CASSAQEGAGYTF.

This clone was detected only a few times. The V call is TRBV6-8, the J call TRBJ2-3, with TRBD1 matching 8 bases. The CDR3 is 15 residues long. V was clipped by 5 bases and J by 1 base; unmatched bases: 5. Germline CDR1 MNHGY, CDR2 SAAAGT. CDR3 DNA sequence: TGTGCCAGCAGTAGACCGGGACAGGGCACAGATACGCAGTATTTT. Translation gives CASSRPGQGTDTQYF.

In its sample, this clone was seen a few times. The chain joins TRBV19 to TRBJ1-1, with D hard to call. There are 14 residues in the CDR3. Germline assignment: CDR1 LNHDA and CDR2 SQIVND (reference sequence). V was clipped by 2 bases and J by 3 bases, with 10 bases between them. The CDR3 region has the DNA TGTGCCAGTAGTATACGGGGAACGGACACTGAAGCTTTCTTT. It encodes CASSIRGTDTEAFF.

The chain recombines TRBV29-1 with TRBJ2-1; D uncertain. Deletions cut 2 bases from V and 6 bases from J, with 11 bases between. Germline V lookup: CDR1 SQVTM, CDR2 ANQGSEA. The CDR3 extends over 13 amino acids. The CDR3: CSVERSRRNEQFF. In DNA, the CDR3 is TGCAGCGTTGAAAGGTCCAGACGCAATGAGCAGTTCTTC.

In this sample, this clone turned up many times. This chain uses TRBV6-8 with TRBJ2-1, with 8 nucleotides matching TRBD2. V trimming: 4 bases; J trimming: 2 bases; junction bases outside the gene matches: 4. The CDR3 extends over 15 amino acids. Germline lookup yields CDR1 MNHGY and CDR2 SAAAGT. In DNA form, the CDR3 reads TGTGCCAGCAGTTTAACTAGCGGACCCTACAATGAGCAGTTCTTC. This sequence encodes CASSLTSGPYNEQFF.

In this sample, this clone turned up many times. CDR3: CASSLRDRGGNTIYF. The CDR3 DNA is TGTGCCAGCAGCCTACGGGACAGGGGGGGAAACACCATATATTTT. This rearrangement joins TRBV11-3 to TRBJ1-3; 11 positions agree with TRBD1. Germline V lookup: CDR1 SGHNT, CDR2 YENEEA. This CDR3 has 15 amino acids. Trimming removed 5 bases from V and 4 bases from J; junction bases left unmatched: 4.

This clone was observed a few times. The chain combines TRBV9 with TRBJ1-1; the match to TRBD1 covers 7 bases. This CDR3 spans 15 amino acids. With 4 bases clipped from V and 6 bases from J, the junction kept 12 bases outside the gene matches. Germline CDR1 reads SGDLS; CDR2 reads YYNGEE. The CDR3 loop is CASSPRQGVDAEAFF. The CDR3 nucleotides read TGTGCCAGCAGCCCACGACAGGGCGTGGATGCTGAAGCTTTCTTT.

CDR3 loop: CSVESKWGGTEAFF. The DNA for the CDR3 is TGCAGCGTTGAATCCAAATGGGGGGGCACTGAAGCTTTCTTT. The gene calls are TRBV29-1 and TRBJ1-1; D is perhaps TRBD1 (5 bases). The CDR3 extends over 14 amino acids. Trimming stripped 2 bases from V and 4 bases from J, with 14 bases between. The germline CDR1 and CDR2 sequences are SQVTM and ANQGSEA.

V is TRBV5-1 and J is TRBJ1-1, with D tentatively TRBD1 (5 bases). The CDR3 is made up of 15 amino acids. Between the trimmed V and J ends, which lost 0 bases and 0 bases, there was a span of 9 bases. The germline gives CDR1 SGHRS, CDR2 YFSETQ. In DNA, the CDR3 is TGCGCCAGCAGCTTGGGAAGGGGAATGAACACTGAAGCTTTCTTT. Translated, it gives CASSLGRGMNTEAFF.

The rearrangement uses TRBV5-1 and TRBJ1-4; D gene uncertain. The CDR3 has 14 residues. Germline V gene lookup returns CDR1 SGHRS and CDR2 YFSETQ. The V and J ends lost 2 bases and 7 bases respectively, with 12 bases between them. This CDR3 is CASSLSQRPEKLFF. The CDR3 DNA reads TGCGCCAGCAGCTTATCACAGCGGCCTGAAAAACTGTTTTTT.

The chain is built from TRBV28 and TRBJ1-2, with 7 nucleotides matching TRBD1. The germline V gene encodes CDR1 MDHEN and CDR2 SYDVKM. This CDR3 contains 18 residues. J gave up 3 bases and V 5 bases, and 18 bases lay outside the gene matches. CDR3 sequence reads: CASSPNSPQGESDYGYTF. The DNA of the CDR3 is TGTGCCAGCAGTCCTAATTCCCCTCAGGGGGAAAGCGACTATGGCTACACCTTC.

The chain combines TRBV6-7 with TRBJ2-2, with D unresolved. TRBV6-7 is given ORF status, its function remaining uncertain. The germline V and J ends were trimmed by 0 bases and 0 bases, with 11 bases remaining between them. The CDR3 sequence is 17 residues long. CDR3 protein: CASSYSAKSANTGELFF. CDR3 nucleotides: TGTGCCAGCAGTTACTCGGCCAAGTCCGCGAACACCGGGGAGCTGTTTTTT.

The V gene is TRBV28, the J gene TRBJ2-5, with D possibly TRBD1 on 5 matching bases. CDR1 MDHEN and CDR2 SYDVKM come from the germline V gene. This CDR3 has 14 amino acids. V gave up 3 bases and J gave up 5 bases, with 13 bases separating them. The CDR3 region has the DNA TGTGCCAGCAGTTTCGTCAGGGCCGGGGAGACCCAGTACTTC. Translating gives CASSFVRAGETQYF.